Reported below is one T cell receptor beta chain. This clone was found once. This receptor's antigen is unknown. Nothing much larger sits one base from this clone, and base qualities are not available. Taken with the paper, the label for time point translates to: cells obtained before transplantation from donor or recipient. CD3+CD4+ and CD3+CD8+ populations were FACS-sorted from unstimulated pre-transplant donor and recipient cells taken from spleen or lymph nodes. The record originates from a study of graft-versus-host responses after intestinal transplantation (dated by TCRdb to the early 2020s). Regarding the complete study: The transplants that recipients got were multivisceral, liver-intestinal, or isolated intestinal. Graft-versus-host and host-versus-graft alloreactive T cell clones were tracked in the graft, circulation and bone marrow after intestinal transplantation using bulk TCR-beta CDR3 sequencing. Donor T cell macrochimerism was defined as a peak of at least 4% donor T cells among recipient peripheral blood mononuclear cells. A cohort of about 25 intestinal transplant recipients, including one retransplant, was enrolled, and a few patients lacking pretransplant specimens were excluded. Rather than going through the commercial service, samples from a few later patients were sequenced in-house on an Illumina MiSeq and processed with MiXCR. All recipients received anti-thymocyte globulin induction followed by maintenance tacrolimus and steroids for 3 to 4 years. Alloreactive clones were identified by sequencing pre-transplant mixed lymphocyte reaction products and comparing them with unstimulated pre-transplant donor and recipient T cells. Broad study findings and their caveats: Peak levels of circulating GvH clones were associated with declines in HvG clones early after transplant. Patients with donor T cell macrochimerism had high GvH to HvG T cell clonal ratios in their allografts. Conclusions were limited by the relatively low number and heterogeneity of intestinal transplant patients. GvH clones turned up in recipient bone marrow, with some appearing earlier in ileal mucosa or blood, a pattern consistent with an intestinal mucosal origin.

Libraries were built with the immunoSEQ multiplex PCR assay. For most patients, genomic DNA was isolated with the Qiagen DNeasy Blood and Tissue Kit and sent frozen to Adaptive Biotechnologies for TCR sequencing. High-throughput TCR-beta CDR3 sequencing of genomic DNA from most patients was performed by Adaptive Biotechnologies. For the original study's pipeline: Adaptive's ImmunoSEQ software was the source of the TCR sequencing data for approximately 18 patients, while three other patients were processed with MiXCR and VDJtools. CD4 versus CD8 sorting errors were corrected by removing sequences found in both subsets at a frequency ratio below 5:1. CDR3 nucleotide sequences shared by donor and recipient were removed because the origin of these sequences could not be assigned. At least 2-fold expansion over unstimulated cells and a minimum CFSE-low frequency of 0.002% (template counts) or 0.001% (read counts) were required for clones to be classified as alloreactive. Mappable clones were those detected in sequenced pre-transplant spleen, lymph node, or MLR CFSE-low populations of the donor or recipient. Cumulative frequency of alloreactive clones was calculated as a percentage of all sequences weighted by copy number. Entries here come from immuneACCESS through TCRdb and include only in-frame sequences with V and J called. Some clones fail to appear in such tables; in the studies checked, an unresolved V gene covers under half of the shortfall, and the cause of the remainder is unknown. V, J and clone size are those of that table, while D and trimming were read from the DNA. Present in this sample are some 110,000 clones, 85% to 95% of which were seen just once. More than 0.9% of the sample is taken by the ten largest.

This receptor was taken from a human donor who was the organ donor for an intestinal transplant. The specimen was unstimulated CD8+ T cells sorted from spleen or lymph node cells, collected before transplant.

The CDR3 in this case is CASSYQREIWNEQFF. The base sequence is TGTGCCAGCAGTTACCAGCGGGAGATATGGAATGAGCAGTTCTTC. Here the chain combines TRBV6-6 and TRBJ2-1; TRBD2 fits 8 bases in the junction. Taken from cysteine to phenylalanine, the CDR3 has 15 residues. Only CDR3 DNA remains: 45 bases, in frame from the first base. Based on the germline V gene (reference sequence), the CDR1 and CDR2 sequences are MNHNY and SVGAGI. V is cut back by 2 bases and J by 7 bases, with 7 bases in the junction unmatched.